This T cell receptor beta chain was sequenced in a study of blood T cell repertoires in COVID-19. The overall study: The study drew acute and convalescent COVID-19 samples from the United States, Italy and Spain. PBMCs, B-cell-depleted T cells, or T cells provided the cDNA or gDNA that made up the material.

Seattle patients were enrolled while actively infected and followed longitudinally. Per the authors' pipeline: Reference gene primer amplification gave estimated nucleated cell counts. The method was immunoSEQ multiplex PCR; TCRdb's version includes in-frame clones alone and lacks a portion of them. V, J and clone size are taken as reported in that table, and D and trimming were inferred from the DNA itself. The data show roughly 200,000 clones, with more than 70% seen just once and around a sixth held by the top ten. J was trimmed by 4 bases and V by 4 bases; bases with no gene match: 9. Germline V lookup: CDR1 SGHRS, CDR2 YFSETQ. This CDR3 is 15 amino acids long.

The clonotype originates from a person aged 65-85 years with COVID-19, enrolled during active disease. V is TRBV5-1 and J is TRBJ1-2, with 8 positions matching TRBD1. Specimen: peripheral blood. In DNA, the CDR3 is TGCGCCAGCAGCATCGGGACAGGACCTTCCTATGGCTACACCTTC. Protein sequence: CASSIGTGPSYGYTF. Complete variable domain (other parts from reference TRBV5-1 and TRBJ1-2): KAGVTQTPRYLIKTRGQQVTLSCSPISGHRSVSWYQQTPGQGLQFLFEYFSETQRNKGNFPGRFSGRQFSNSRSEMNVSTLELGDSALYLCASSIGTGPSYGYTFGSGTRLTVV.